The T cell receptor beta chain described here comes from a study of shared clonotypes between healthy human individuals. CDR1 is MNHEY and CDR2 is SVGAGI in the germline V gene. The CDR3 extends over 15 amino acids. The J segment lost 7 bases and the V segment lost 3 bases, leaving 8 bases of the junction unmatched. Those who donated were healthy HIV-negative adults, with no recent acute infections or vaccinations reported. The table came from immunoSEQ multiplex PCR; TCRdb's copy has only in-frame clones and leaves some out. Altogether under 2,500,000 clones are present, approximately 95% being singletons, with the ten largest covering roughly 0.13%. Study-wide findings and caveats: Clonotype sharing among donors, it was expected, would be affected by sequencing depth. Generally, naive subsets came out with larger estimated richness than memory subsets.

On this clone: Its specificity is not known.

The chain carries TRBV6-5 and TRBJ1-4, with 7 bases aligning to TRBD1. This TCR derives from a young man in good health. Sample: naive CD4+ T cells sorted from blood. Subset noted: CD45RA+ positively selected. CDR3: CASSYQGGRGEKLFF. The CDR3 DNA follows: TGTGCCAGCAGTTATCAGGGGGGTCGGGGTGAAAAACTGTTTTTT.